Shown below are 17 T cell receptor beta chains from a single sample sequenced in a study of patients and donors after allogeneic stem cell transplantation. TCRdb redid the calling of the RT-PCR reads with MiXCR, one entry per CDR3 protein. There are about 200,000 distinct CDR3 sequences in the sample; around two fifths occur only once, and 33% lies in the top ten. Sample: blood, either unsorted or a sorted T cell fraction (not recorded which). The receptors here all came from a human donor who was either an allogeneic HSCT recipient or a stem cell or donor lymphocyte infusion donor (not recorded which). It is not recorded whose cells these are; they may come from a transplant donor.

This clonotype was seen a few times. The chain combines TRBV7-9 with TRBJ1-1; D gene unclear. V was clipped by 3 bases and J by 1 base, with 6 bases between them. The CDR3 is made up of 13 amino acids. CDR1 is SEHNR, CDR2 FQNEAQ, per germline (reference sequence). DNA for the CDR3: TGTGCCAGCAGCTTCGCGACGAACACTGAAGCTTTCTTT. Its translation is CASSFATNTEAFF.

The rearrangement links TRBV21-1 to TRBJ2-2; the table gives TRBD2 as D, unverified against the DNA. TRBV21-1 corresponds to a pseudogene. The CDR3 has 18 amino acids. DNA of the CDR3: TGTGCCAGCAGCAAAATGAAAAGCGGGAGGGCCGGCACCGGGGAGCTGTTTTTT. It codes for CASSKMKSGRAGTGELFF.

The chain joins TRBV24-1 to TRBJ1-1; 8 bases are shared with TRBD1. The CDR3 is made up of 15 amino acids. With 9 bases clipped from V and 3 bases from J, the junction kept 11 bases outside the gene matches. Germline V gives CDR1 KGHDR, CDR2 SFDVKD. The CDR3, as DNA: TGTGCCACCGGAATGATCGGACAGGGCGACACTGAAGCTTTCTTT. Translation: CATGMIGQGDTEAFF.

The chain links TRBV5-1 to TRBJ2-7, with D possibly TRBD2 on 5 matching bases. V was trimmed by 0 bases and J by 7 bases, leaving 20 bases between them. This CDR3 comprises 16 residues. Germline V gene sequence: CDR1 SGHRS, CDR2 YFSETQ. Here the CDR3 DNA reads TGCGCCAGCAGCTTGGTAGCGTGGTATGTGGCAAGGGAGCAGTACTTC. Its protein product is CASSLVAWYVAREQYF.

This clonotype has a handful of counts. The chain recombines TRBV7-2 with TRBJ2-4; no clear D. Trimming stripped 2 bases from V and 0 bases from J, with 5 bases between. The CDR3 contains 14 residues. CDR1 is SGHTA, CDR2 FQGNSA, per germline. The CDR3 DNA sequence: TGTGCCAGCAGCTTATTTCCAGCCAAAAACATTCAGTACTTC. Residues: CASSLFPAKNIQYF.

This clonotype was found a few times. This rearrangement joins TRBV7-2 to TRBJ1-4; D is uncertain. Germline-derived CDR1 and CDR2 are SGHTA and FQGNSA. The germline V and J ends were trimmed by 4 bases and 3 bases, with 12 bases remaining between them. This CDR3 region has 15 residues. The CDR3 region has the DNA TGTGCCAGCAGCTCCCAGAGGGCTGCTAATGAAAAACTGTTTTTT. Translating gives CASSSQRAANEKLFF.

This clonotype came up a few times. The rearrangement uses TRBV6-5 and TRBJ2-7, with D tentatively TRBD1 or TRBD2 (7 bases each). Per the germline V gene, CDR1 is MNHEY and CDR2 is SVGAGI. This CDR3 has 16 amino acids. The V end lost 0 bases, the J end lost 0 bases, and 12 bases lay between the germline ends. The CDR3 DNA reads TGTGCCAGCAGTTACTCTTTCAGGGGGGGCTCCTACGAGCAGTACTTC. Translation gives CASSYSFRGGSYEQYF.

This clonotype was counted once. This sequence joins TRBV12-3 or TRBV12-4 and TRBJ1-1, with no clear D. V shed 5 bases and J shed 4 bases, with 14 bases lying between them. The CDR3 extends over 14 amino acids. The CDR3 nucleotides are TGTGCCAGCAGTCCAATGCGGGTGACCACTGAAGCTTTCTTT. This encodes CASSPMRVTTEAFF.

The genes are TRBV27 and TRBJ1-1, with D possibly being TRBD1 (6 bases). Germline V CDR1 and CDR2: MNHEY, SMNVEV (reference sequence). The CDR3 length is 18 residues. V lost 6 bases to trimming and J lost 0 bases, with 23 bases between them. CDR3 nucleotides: TGTGCCAGCAGCCCTACTACAGGGTCGGGATTCATGAACACTGAAGCTTTCTTT. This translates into CASSPTTGSGFMNTEAFF.

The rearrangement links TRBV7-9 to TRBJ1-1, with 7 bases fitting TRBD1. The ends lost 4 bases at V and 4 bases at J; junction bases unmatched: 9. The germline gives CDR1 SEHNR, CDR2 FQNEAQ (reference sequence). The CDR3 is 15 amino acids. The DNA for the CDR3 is TGTGCCAGCAGCTGGTTGACAGGGATAGGCACTGAAGCTTTCTTT. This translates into CASSWLTGIGTEAFF.

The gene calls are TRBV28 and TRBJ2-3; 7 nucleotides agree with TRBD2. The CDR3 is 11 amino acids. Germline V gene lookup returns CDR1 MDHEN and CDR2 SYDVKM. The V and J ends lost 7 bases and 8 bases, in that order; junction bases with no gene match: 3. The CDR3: CASTTGGTQYF. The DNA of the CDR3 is TGTGCCAGCACTACGGGGGGTACGCAGTATTTT.

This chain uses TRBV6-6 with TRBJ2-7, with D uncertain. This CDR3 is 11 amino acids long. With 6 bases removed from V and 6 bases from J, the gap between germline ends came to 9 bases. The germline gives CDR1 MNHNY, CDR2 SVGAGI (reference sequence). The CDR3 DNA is TGTGCCAGCAGCTCCTTAGCCGAGCAGTACTTC. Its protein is CASSSLAEQYF.

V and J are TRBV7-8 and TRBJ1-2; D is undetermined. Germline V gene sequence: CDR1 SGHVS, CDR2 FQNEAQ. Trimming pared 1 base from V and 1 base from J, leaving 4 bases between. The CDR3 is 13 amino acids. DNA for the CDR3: TGTGCCAGCAGCTTAGACTTTAACTATGGCTACACCTTC. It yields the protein CASSLDFNYGYTF.

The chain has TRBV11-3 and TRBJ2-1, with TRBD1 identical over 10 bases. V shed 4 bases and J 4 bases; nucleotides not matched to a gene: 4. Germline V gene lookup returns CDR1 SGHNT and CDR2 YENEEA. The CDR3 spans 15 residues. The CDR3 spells CASSSTGGLYNEQFF. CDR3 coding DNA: TGTGCCAGCAGCTCGACAGGGGGCCTATACAATGAGCAGTTCTTC.

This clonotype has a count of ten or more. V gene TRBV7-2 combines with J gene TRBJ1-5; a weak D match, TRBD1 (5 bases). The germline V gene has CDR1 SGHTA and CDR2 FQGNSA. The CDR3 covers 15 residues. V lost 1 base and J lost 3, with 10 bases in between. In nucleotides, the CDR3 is TGTGCCAGCAGCTTAGAGGACACGGACAATCAGCCCCAGCATTTT. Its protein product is CASSLEDTDNQPQHF.

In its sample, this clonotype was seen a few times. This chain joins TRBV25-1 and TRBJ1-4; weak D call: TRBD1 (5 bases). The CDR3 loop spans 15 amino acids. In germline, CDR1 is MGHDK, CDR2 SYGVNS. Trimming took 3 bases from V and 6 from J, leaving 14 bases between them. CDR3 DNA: TGTGCCAGCAGTGAGCCAGGGAGTGTTGATGAAAAACTGTTTTTT. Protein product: CASSEPGSVDEKLFF.

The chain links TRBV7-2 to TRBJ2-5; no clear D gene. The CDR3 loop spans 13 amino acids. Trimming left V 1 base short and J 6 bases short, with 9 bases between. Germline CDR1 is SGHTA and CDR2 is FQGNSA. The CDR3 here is CASSLGPSQTQYF. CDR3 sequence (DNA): TGTGCCAGCAGCTTAGGACCCAGTCAGACCCAGTACTTC. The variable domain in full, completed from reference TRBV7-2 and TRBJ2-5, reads GAGVSQSPSNKVTEKGKDVELRCDPISGHTALYWYRQSLGQGLEFLIYFQGNSAPDKSGLPSDRFSAERTGGSVSTLTIQRTQQEDSAVYLCASSLGPSQTQYFGPGTRLLVL.